This T cell receptor beta chain was sequenced during a study of T cells in Graves' hyperthyroidism and ophthalmopathy. Researchers took RNA transcripts and amplified the TCR beta CDR3 regions from them. With the HTBI primer set, the TCR CDR3 went through a first round of RT-PCR. TCRdb passed the multiplex PCR reads through MiXCR, listing each CDR3 protein once. Among about 400,000 distinct CDR3 sequences listed, roughly 13% were seen once. The table lists this clonotype with many counts. From germline, CDR1 is KGHDR and CDR2 SFDVKD. V gave up 7 bases and J gave up 4 bases; unmatched junction bases: 7. This CDR3 is 15 amino acids long.

This clonotype was obtained from a woman under 30 with Graves' hyperthyroidism. The sequencing input was blood. This chain connects TRBV24-1 to TRBJ1-4, with 8 positions matching TRBD1. The DNA of the CDR3 is TGTGCCACCAGCGAAGGACAGGGTTTTAATGAAAAACTGTTTTTT. It encodes CATSEGQGFNEKLFF.